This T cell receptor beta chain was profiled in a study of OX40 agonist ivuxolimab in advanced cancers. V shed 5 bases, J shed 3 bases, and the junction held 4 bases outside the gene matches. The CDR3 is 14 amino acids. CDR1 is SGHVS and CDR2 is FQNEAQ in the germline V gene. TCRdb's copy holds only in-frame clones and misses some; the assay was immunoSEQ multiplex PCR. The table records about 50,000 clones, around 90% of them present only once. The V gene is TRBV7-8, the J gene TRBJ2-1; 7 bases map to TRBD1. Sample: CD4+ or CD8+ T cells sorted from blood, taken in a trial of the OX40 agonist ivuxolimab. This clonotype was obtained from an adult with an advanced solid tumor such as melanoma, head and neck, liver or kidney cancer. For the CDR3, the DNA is TGTGCCAGCAGCGCCGGGACAGACTACAATGAGCAGTTCTTC. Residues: CASSAGTDYNEQFF. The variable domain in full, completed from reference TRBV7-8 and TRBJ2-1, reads GAGVSQSPRYKVAKRGQDVALRCDPISGHVSLFWYQQALGQGPEFLTYFQNEAQLDKSGLPSDRFFAERPEGSVSTLKIQRTQQEDSAVYLCASSAGTDYNEQFFGPGTRLTVL.